The T cell receptor beta chain described here comes from a study of shared clonotypes between healthy human individuals. Assay: immunoSEQ multiplex PCR; the TCRdb copy retains only in-frame clones and omits some. The sample includes over 2 million clones, 85% to 95% of them seen just once. Germline CDR1 SEHNR, CDR2 FQNEAQ (reference sequence). V shed 6 bases, J shed 2 bases, and the junction held 14 bases outside the gene matches. The CDR3 consists of 18 residues. The rearrangement uses TRBV7-9 and TRBJ2-3; 10 bases are shared with TRBD2. Sequenced sample: naive CD4+ T cells from PBMCs. The subset is: CD45RA+ positively selected. The clonotype was recovered from a man in his late teens or twenties in good health. Some clones in this sample may be carry-over from other donors' samples. CDR3: CASRPPGRLAGDTDTQYF. The DNA of the CDR3 is TGTGCCAGCAGACCCCCCGGTCGGCTAGCGGGAGACACAGATACGCAGTATTTT.